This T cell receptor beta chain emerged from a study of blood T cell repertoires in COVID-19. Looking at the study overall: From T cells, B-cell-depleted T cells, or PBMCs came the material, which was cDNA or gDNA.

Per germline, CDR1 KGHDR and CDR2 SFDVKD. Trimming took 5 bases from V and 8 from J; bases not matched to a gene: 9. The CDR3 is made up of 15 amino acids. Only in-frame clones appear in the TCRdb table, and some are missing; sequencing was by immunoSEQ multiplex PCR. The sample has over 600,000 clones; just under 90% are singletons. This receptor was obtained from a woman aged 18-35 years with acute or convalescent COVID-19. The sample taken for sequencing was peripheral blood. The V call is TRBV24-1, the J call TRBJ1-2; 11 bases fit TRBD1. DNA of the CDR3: TGTGCCACCAGTGCATCCGGACAGGGGGCGCGGGGCTACACCTTC. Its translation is CATSASGQGARGYTF.